What follows are 20 T cell receptor beta chains derived from one specimen sequenced in a study of neurological immune-mediated disorders. TCRdb reprocessed the 5' RACE reads with MiXCR, giving one entry per CDR3 protein. The repertoire holds 35,000 to 40,000 distinct CDR3 sequences, with 11% as singletons. Sequenced: CD4+ T cells from blood. The receptors derive from a woman under 40 with HTLV-1-associated myelopathy (HAM/TSP).

This clonotype was counted many times. This chain connects TRBV2 to TRBJ1-2; 9 positions agree with TRBD1. V lost 5 bases and J lost 5; bases outside the gene matches: 12. Germline-derived CDR1 and CDR2 are SNHLY and FYNNEI. The CDR3 has 16 residues. The CDR3 bases are TGTGCCAGCAGTCCTCTTAGGACAGGGGTTGGATATGGCTACACCTTC. Amino acids: CASSPLRTGVGYGYTF.

This clonotype came up many times. This rearrangement joins TRBV5-6 to TRBJ1-1; D call uncertain. Germline V gene data show CDR1 as SGHDT and CDR2 as YYEEEE. This CDR3 spans 15 amino acids. V shed 5 bases and J shed 3 bases, with 17 bases lying between them. Here the CDR3 DNA reads TGTGCCAGCAGGGGCGGTTGGCTGGGCTACACTGAAGCTTTCTTT. Protein: CASRGGWLGYTEAFF.

At least ten counts were recorded for this clonotype. The chain is built from TRBV20-1 and TRBJ1-3; D unresolved. Trimming removed 0 bases at V and 4 bases at J, with 10 bases between. The length of the CDR3 is 14 residues. Germline V lookup: CDR1 DFQATT, CDR2 SNEGSKA (reference sequence). The CDR3 reads CSARDGVVGNTIYF. CDR3 sequence (DNA): TGCAGTGCTAGAGACGGGGTCGTCGGAAACACCATATATTTT.

There are many counts of this clonotype. V and J are TRBV6-5 and TRBJ1-3; the D is unclear. The CDR3 consists of 13 residues. Looked up from germline, CDR1 is MNHEY and CDR2 is SVGAGI. V lost 7 bases and J lost 0, with 7 bases in between. The CDR3 nucleotides are TGTGCCAGCAAAACCCCCTCTGGAAACACCATATATTTT. Translating it yields CASKTPSGNTIYF.

In this sample, this clonotype turned up many times. This sequence joins TRBV30 and TRBJ1-6; no clear D. Trimming left V 5 bases short and J 13 bases short, with 15 bases between. The CDR3 contains 12 residues. Per the germline V gene, CDR1 is GTSNPN and CDR2 is SVGIG (reference sequence). CDR3 coding DNA: TGTGCCTGGGGGGAAAGGACTTATCCCCTCCACTTT. Amino acid sequence: CAWGERTYPLHF.

This clonotype has a count of ten or more. The V call is TRBV9, the J call TRBJ1-2, with TRBD1 matching 7 bases. The CDR3 runs 12 residues. After removal of 2 bases from V and 7 bases from J, the junction contained 2 bases not matched to a gene. The germline V gene encodes CDR1 SGDLS and CDR2 YYNGEE. The CDR3 reads CASSVDRAGYTF. The CDR3 nucleotides are TGTGCCAGCAGCGTTGACAGGGCTGGCTACACCTTC.

This clonotype was detected many times. The gene calls are TRBV18 and TRBJ1-1; D is undetermined. Germline V gene lookup returns CDR1 KGHSH and CDR2 LQKENI. The V gene lost 6 bases and the J gene lost 0 bases, with 11 bases spanning the gap. The CDR3 consists of 14 residues. DNA of the CDR3: TGTGCCAGCTCCCAAACCCGGGTGAACACTGAAGCTTTCTTT. Encoded protein: CASSQTRVNTEAFF.

This clonotype was seen at least ten times. CDR3 amino acids: CASSSRQVFLSNTEAFF. CDR3 sequence (DNA): TGTGCCAGCAGCTCTCGACAGGTCTTTTTATCGAACACTGAAGCTTTCTTT. This chain joins TRBV5-6 and TRBJ1-1; possible D gene TRBD1, 6 bases. Germline V lookup: CDR1 SGHDT, CDR2 YYEEEE. The germline V and J ends were trimmed by 3 bases and 1 base, with 19 bases remaining between them. This CDR3 spans 17 amino acids.

To note about this clonotype: One end of the junction varies from germline; a read error may be responsible. The chain carries TRBV6-2 or TRBV6-3 and TRBJ1-5, with 9 bases that match TRBD1. The germline CDR1 and CDR2 sequences are MNHEY and SVGEGT. This CDR3 spans 20 amino acids. CDR3 DNA: TGTGCCAGCAGTCGACAGGGGGACACCGTCAACCGGGGTAGCAATCAGACCCAGCATTTT. Translated: CASSRQGDTVNRGSNQTQHF.

This clonotype occurred many times. This chain links TRBV18 with TRBJ2-1, with unresolved D. V lost 3 bases, J lost 8 bases, and 11 bases lay in between. CDR1 KGHSH and CDR2 LQKENI come from the germline V gene. The CDR3 spans 13 residues. CDR3 loop: CASSPPGPDEQFF. The CDR3 nucleotides are TGTGCCAGCTCACCCCCGGGTCCCGATGAGCAGTTCTTC.

At least ten counts were recorded for this clonotype. The gene calls are TRBV6-5 and TRBJ2-3; weak D call: TRBD2 (5 bases). CDR1 is MNHEY, CDR2 SVGAGI, per germline. CDR3 length equals 14 residues. Trimming pared 8 bases from V and 7 bases from J, leaving 19 bases between. CDR3 amino acids: CASAGVGVENTQYF. The CDR3 DNA sequence: TGTGCCAGCGCGGGTGTGGGCGTCGAGAATACGCAGTATTTT.

This clonotype was observed many times. V gene TRBV30 combines with J gene TRBJ1-3; D not certain. This CDR3 has 13 residues. Germline V gives CDR1 GTSNPN, CDR2 SVGIG (reference sequence). The ends were cut back, 5 bases at V and 2 bases at J, with 10 bases in the middle. DNA for the CDR3: TGTGCCTGGTCTGGTGTCCCTGGAAACACCATATATTTT. It codes for CAWSGVPGNTIYF.

This clonotype was seen repeatedly, ten times or more. CDR3 sequence: CASSPGRGGTDTQYF. The DNA of the CDR3 is TGTGCCAGCAGTCCGGGGCGGGGGGGCACAGATACGCAGTATTTT. J is TRBJ2-3 and V is TRBV7-2; TRBD2 agrees at 8 bases. The CDR3 length is 15 residues. With 6 bases clipped from V and 1 base from J, the junction kept 6 bases outside the gene matches. Germline values: CDR1 SGHTA, CDR2 FQGNSA.

This clonotype was counted ten times or more. The V gene is TRBV20-1, the J gene TRBJ2-3, with TRBD2 matching 11 bases. CDR1 is DFQATT, CDR2 SNEGSKA, per germline (reference sequence). V dropped 6 bases and J dropped 1; count of bases not matched to a gene: 6. The CDR3 has 15 amino acids. The CDR3 loop is CSATLAGVRTDTQYF. CDR3 DNA sequence: TGCAGTGCCACACTAGCGGGGGTACGCACAGATACGCAGTATTTT.

This clonotype was seen many times. The chain links TRBV6-1 to TRBJ2-4, with D unclear. V was clipped by 0 bases and J by 0 bases, with 9 bases between them. The CDR3 has 16 residues. The V gene's germline CDR1 is MNHNS and CDR2 SASEGT. The CDR3 loop is CASSEAPGIAKNIQYF. CDR3 nucleotides: TGTGCCAGCAGTGAAGCCCCAGGTATAGCCAAAAACATTCAGTACTTC.

This clonotype was seen at least ten times. CDR3 protein: CASSQEPKFTDTQYF. The CDR3 DNA sequence: TGTGCCAGCAGCCAAGAGCCAAAATTCACAGATACGCAGTATTTT. The V gene is TRBV4-2, the J gene TRBJ2-3; D is undetermined. The V end was cut by 0 bases, the J end by 2 bases, with 9 bases between. The V gene's germline CDR1 is LGHNA and CDR2 YNFKEQ. The CDR3 is 15 residues long.

This clonotype came up many times. The V call is TRBV5-1, the J call TRBJ2-1; D tentatively fits TRBD1 or TRBD2 (6 bases each). The V gene's germline CDR1 is SGHRS and CDR2 YFSETQ. CDR3 length equals 15 residues. Trimming took off 0 bases at V and 4 bases at J, with 11 bases between the two ends. The CDR3 nucleotides read TGCGCCAGCAGCTTGGACGGGGGCCGTTACAATGAGCAGTTCTTC. This gives the protein CASSLDGGRYNEQFF.

At least ten counts were recorded for this clonotype. The genes are TRBV20-1 and TRBJ2-7, with a weak D call TRBD2 (6 bases). The CDR3 extends over 15 amino acids. Trimming cost V 0 bases and J 3 bases, with 15 bases left between them. The germline gives CDR1 DFQATT, CDR2 SNEGSKA (reference sequence). CDR3 protein: CSARDLGTSRYEQYF. CDR3 nucleotides: TGCAGTGCTAGAGATCTGGGGACTTCTCGCTACGAGCAGTACTTC.

This clonotype was counted ten times or more. V is TRBV5-1 and J is TRBJ2-5, with D perhaps TRBD1 (7 bases). V was shortened by 4 bases and J by 4 bases, with 17 bases between the two germline ends. The CDR3 sequence is 15 residues long. Germline lookup yields CDR1 SGHRS and CDR2 YFSETQ. CDR3 nucleotide sequence: TGCGCCAGCAGCGTGTACAGGGGAGGTGGAGAGACCCAGTACTTC. Residues: CASSVYRGGGETQYF.

This clonotype was found many times. The chain has TRBV29-1 and TRBJ2-1, with a tentative D call TRBD1 (6 bases). Germline V gene data show CDR1 as SQVTM and CDR2 as ANQGSEA. CDR3 length: 14 amino acids. Trimming shortened V by 4 bases and J by 7 bases, and 17 bases separated the two germline ends. The CDR3 reads CSVVKAGVGNEQFF. In DNA, the CDR3 is TGCAGCGTTGTTAAAGCAGGGGTCGGGAATGAGCAGTTCTTC.